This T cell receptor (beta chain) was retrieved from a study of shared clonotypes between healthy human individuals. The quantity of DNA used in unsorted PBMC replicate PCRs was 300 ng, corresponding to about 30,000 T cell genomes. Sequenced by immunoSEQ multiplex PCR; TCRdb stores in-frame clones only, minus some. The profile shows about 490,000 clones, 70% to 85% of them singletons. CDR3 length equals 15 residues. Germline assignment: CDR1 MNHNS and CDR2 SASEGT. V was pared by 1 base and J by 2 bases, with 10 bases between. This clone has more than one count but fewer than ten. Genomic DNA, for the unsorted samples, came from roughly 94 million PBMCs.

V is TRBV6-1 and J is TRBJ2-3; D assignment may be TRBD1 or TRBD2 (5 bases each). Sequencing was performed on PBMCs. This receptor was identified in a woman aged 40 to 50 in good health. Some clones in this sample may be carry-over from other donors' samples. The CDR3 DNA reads TGTGCCAGCAGTGAAGGGTGGGGGTCCACAGATACGCAGTATTTT. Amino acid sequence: CASSEGWGSTDTQYF.